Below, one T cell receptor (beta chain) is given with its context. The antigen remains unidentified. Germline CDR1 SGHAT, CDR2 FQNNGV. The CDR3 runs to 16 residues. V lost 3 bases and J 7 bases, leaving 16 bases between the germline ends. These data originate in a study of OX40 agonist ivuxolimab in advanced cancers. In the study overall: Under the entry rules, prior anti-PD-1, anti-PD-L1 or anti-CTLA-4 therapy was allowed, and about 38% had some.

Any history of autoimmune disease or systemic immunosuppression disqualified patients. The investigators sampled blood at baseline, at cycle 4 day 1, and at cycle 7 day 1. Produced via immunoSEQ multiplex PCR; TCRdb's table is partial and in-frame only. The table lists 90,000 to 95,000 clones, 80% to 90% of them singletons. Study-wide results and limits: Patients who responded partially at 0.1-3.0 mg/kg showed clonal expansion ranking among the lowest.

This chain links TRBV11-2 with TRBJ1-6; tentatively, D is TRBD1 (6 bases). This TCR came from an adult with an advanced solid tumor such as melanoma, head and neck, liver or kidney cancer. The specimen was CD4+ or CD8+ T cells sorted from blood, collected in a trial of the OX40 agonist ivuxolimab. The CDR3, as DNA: TGTGCCAGCAGCTTTTCAGGGGCCCAGCGGAATTCACCCCTCCACTTT. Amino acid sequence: CASSFSGAQRNSPLHF.